The sequence of this TCR beta chain was determined in a study of blood T cell repertoires in COVID-19. Overall study context: Italy, Spain and the United States were the sources of the convalescent and acute COVID-19 samples.

Some clones are missing from TCRdb's copy, which holds only in-frame ones; the method was immunoSEQ multiplex PCR. The repertoire has 200,000 to 300,000 clones, roughly 86% of them found once; the top ten carry around 3.7%. This clone was observed once. The junction departs from germline at one end; a sequencing error may be responsible. The CDR3 contains 14 residues. Germline CDR1 is LGHNA and CDR2 is YSLEER. The chain combines TRBV4-3 with TRBJ2-7; the D gene is possibly TRBD2 (7 bases). The sample taken for sequencing was PBMCs or T cells enriched from blood (not recorded which). The origin of this receptor is a young woman with acute COVID-19. CDR3 sequence reads: CASSQERGGAIGNF. DNA for the CDR3: TGCGCCAGCAGCCAAGAGCGAGGGGGGGCCATAGGTAACTTC.